This T cell receptor beta chain was obtained from a study of early T cells in non-severe SARS-CoV-2 infection. cDNA molecules, individually, were tagged with unique molecular identifiers. TCRdb reanalysed the 5' RACE reads using MiXCR and keeps one entry per CDR3 protein. In the table there are about 34,000 distinct CDR3 sequences, approximately 6.9% of which are singletons. Many counts were recorded for this clonotype. The source of this sequence is an adult who was a healthcare worker with PCR-confirmed SARS-CoV-2 infection or an uninfected control (not recorded which). Sequenced material: whole blood, taken at baseline.

In DNA form, the CDR3 reads TGTGCCAGCAGCAAAGGGGGGCCCTCCCGGATCTACGAGCAGTACTTC. Protein product: CASSKGGPSRIYEQYF. The chain is built from TRBV21-1 and TRBJ2-7; the table's D gene call, TRBD2, was not cross checked with the DNA. TRBV21-1 is noted as a pseudogene. The length of the CDR3 is 16 residues.